Reported below is one T cell receptor beta chain. The data belong to a study of blood T cell repertoires in COVID-19. For the study at large: From T cells, B-cell-depleted T cells, or PBMCs came the material, which was cDNA or gDNA.

Sequencing used immunoSEQ multiplex PCR; TCRdb keeps in-frame clones, though not all of them. The sample has around 45,000 clones, 85% to 90% seen once; the top ten hold about a tenth. There are 17 residues in the CDR3. V lost 3 bases and J lost 4; bases outside the gene matches: 7. Germline V gene lookup returns CDR1 SGHTS and CDR2 YDEGEE. The V gene is TRBV5-8, the J gene TRBJ2-1; 13 nucleotides line up with TRBD2. The receptor comes from a human donor in a cohort sampled during active COVID-19. Material: peripheral blood. The CDR3 sequence: CASSSTSGGLLYNEQFF. DNA for the CDR3: TGTGCCAGCAGCTCGACTAGCGGGGGGCTACTATACAATGAGCAGTTCTTC. The full variable domain, in which reference TRBV5-8 and TRBJ2-1 provide the parts outside the CDR3, is EAGVTQSPTHLIKTRGQQATLRCSPISGHTSVYWYQQALGLGLQFLLWYDEGEERNRGNFPPRFSGRQFPNYSSELNVNALELEDSALYLCASSSTSGGLLYNEQFFGPGTRLTVL.